This T cell receptor beta chain comes out of a study of OX40 agonist ivuxolimab in advanced cancers. This clone was seen just once. Its target is unknown. Study outcomes and limitations: CD8+ T cells averaged more expanded clones than CD4+.

Generated by immunoSEQ multiplex PCR, the TCRdb table keeps only in-frame clones and is missing some. Here the sample spans tens of thousands of clones, over 80% being singletons. This CDR3 is 16 amino acids long. In germline, CDR1 is SGHAT, CDR2 FQNNGV. Trimming took 5 bases from V and 5 from J, leaving 18 bases between them. This clonotype originated in an adult with an advanced solid tumor such as melanoma, head and neck, liver or kidney cancer. The J gene is TRBJ1-4, the V gene TRBV11-2; D call uncertain. The starting material was CD4+ or CD8+ T cells sorted from blood, obtained in a trial of the OX40 agonist ivuxolimab. CDR3 bases: TGTGCCAGCAGCCCCCAGACGGGATTGAAAAATGAAAAACTGTTTTTT. Encoded protein: CASSPQTGLKNEKLFF.